The rows below give T cell receptor beta chains drawn from one sample of a study of T-cell memory formation after mild COVID-19. Each CDR3 protein gets one entry after TCRdb re-called the 5' RACE reads with MiXCR. This table holds around 450,000 distinct CDR3 sequences, roughly a quarter found once. The sequencing input was PBMCs or a T cell subset sorted from them (not recorded which). These receptors were obtained from an adult woman who had mild COVID-19 (a few samples of this study predate the infection). Cell type and time point are not known. The CDR3 runs from the conserved cysteine through the conserved F or W. The order of the fields is J gene, V gene, clone size, D gene, CDR3 DNA, CDR3 protein. The D gene is left open where the match is weak. Size is stated for part of the rows, as once, few or many counts, or as a class when the clone is expanded.

j_gene: TRBJ2-1
v_gene: TRBV18
abundance: few
d_gene: -
CDR3nt: TGTGCCAGCTCACCACGGACGTCGAGCTCCTACAATGAGCAGTTCTTC
CDR3aa: CASSPRTSSSYNEQFF

j_gene: TRBJ1-2
v_gene: TRBV12-3/TRBV12-4
abundance: -
d_gene: -
CDR3nt: TGTGCCAGCAGTTTATTTCTCAGGTCGACCTATGGCTACACCTTC
CDR3aa: CASSLFLRSTYGYTF

j_gene: TRBJ1-2
v_gene: TRBV27
abundance: few
d_gene: -
CDR3nt: TGTGCCAGCAGTTTATCTGCCGGGAACGGCTATGGCTACACCTTC
CDR3aa: CASSLSAGNGYGYTF

j_gene: TRBJ2-5
v_gene: TRBV24-1
abundance: few
d_gene: -
CDR3nt: TGTGCCACCAGTGATTCCCAGCAAGAGACCCAGTACTTC
CDR3aa: CATSDSQQETQYF

j_gene: TRBJ1-4
v_gene: TRBV5-5
abundance: -
d_gene: -
CDR3nt: TGTGCCAGCAGCTTGGCCACGGGTGAAAAACTGTTTTTT
CDR3aa: CASSLATGEKLFF

j_gene: TRBJ1-1
v_gene: TRBV6-6
abundance: few
d_gene: TRBD1
CDR3nt: TGTGCCAGCAGGCCCCTCGCCGGGACAGGGAACACTGAAGCTTTCTTT
CDR3aa: CASRPLAGTGNTEAFF

j_gene: TRBJ2-7
v_gene: TRBV6-5
abundance: -
d_gene: TRBD2
CDR3nt: TGTGCCAGCAGGACCCGACTAGCGGGAGAGTACGAGCAGTACTTC
CDR3aa: CASRTRLAGEYEQYF

j_gene: TRBJ1-3
v_gene: TRBV7-2
abundance: few
d_gene: TRBD1
CDR3nt: TGTGCCAGCAGCCCACAGGGGGCGCGCGGAAACACCATATATTTT
CDR3aa: CASSPQGARGNTIYF

j_gene: TRBJ1-1
v_gene: TRBV5-5
abundance: -
d_gene: TRBD1
CDR3nt: TGTGCCAGCAGCTCCGGACAGGGGGCCGATGAAGCTTTCTTT
CDR3aa: CASSSGQGADEAFF

j_gene: TRBJ2-1
v_gene: TRBV19
abundance: -
d_gene: TRBD2
CDR3nt: TGTGCCAGTAGTTCACCTGGACTAGCGGTATACAATGAGCAGTTCTTC
CDR3aa: CASSSPGLAVYNEQFF

j_gene: TRBJ2-3
v_gene: TRBV6-2/TRBV6-3
abundance: few
d_gene: TRBD2
CDR3nt: TGTGCCAGCAGTGGGGGACTAGCGGGAGTTGGGACAGATACGCAGTATTTT
CDR3aa: CASSGGLAGVGTDTQYF

j_gene: TRBJ2-3
v_gene: TRBV5-1
abundance: few
d_gene: TRBD1
CDR3nt: TGCGCCAGCAGCATCGGGGACAGGGGGCTAATCGACCCTCAGTATTTT
CDR3aa: CASSIGDRGLIDPQYF

j_gene: TRBJ2-1
v_gene: TRBV4-3
abundance: -
d_gene: TRBD2
CDR3nt: TGCGCCAGCAGCCAAGATTTGGGGAGAGCGGGAGCTTACAATGAGCAGTTCTTC
CDR3aa: CASSQDLGRAGAYNEQFF

j_gene: TRBJ2-7
v_gene: TRBV7-9
abundance: -
d_gene: TRBD1
CDR3nt: TGTGCCAGCAGCTTCACGACCGGGACAGCCTGGCACCACGAGCAGTACTTC
CDR3aa: CASSFTTGTAWHHEQYF

j_gene: TRBJ1-4
v_gene: TRBV25-1
abundance: -
d_gene: TRBD1
CDR3nt: TGTGCCAGCAGTGTCAGGGGGCGCGAAAAACTGTTTTTT
CDR3aa: CASSVRGREKLFF

j_gene: TRBJ1-5
v_gene: TRBV4-3
abundance: -
d_gene: -
CDR3nt: TGCGCCAGCAGCCAAGATACATCTGTCGGGGGCAATCAGCCCCAGCATTTT
CDR3aa: CASSQDTSVGGNQPQHF

j_gene: TRBJ2-5
v_gene: TRBV5-1
abundance: once
d_gene: -
CDR3nt: TGCGCCAGCAGCTTGGAAGGGGCCCAGTACTTC
CDR3aa: CASSLEGAQYF

j_gene: TRBJ2-1
v_gene: TRBV5-1
abundance: -
d_gene: -
CDR3nt: TGCGCCAGCAGCTTGGGGATTGGGGTCAATGAGCAGTTCTTC
CDR3aa: CASSLGIGVNEQFF

j_gene: TRBJ1-1
v_gene: TRBV29-1
abundance: -
d_gene: -
CDR3nt: TGCAGCGTTGTCGAGGCGCGAACTGAAGCTTTCTTT
CDR3aa: CSVVEARTEAFF

j_gene: TRBJ1-2
v_gene: TRBV9
abundance: -
d_gene: TRBD1
CDR3nt: TGTGCCAGCAGCGCGGGGGCCGGGACAGGAGTCAACTATGGCTACACCTTC
CDR3aa: CASSAGAGTGVNYGYTF

j_gene: TRBJ1-4
v_gene: TRBV6-5
abundance: few
d_gene: -
CDR3nt: TGTGCCAGCAGTTACTCGATGGAGTTTCGCGAAAAACTGTTTTTT
CDR3aa: CASSYSMEFREKLFF

j_gene: TRBJ1-4
v_gene: TRBV18
abundance: few
d_gene: -
CDR3nt: TGTGCCAGCTCAAGCTCCTCCGCTAATGAAAAACTGTTTTTT
CDR3aa: CASSSSSANEKLFF